These T cell receptor beta chains were read from a single sample in a study of shared clonotypes between healthy human individuals. Only in-frame clones appear in the TCRdb table, and some are missing; sequencing was by immunoSEQ multiplex PCR. The repertoire has hundreds of thousands of clones, about 90% of them found once; the top ten carry roughly 24%. The source material was naive CD8+ T cells sorted from blood. Source of these receptors: a man in his thirties or forties in good health. The CDR3 runs from the conserved cysteine through the conserved F or W. D genes are given only for firm matches. Expanded clones are given a class, and other clones once, few, many or no size at all.

d_call	clone_size	v_call	j_call	cdr3_aa	cdr3_nt
.	.	TRBV11-2	TRBJ2-3	CASSFPGMDTQYF	TGTGCCAGCAGCTTTCCCGGGATGGATACGCAGTATTTT
.	.	TRBV7-9	TRBJ2-2	CASSPVLGELFF	TGTGCCAGCAGCCCTGTCCTCGGGGAGCTGTTTTTT
TRBD2	.	TRBV19	TRBJ2-1	CASSMGSSGRPTYNEQFF	TGTGCCAGTAGTATGGGGAGTAGCGGGAGGCCCACCTACAATGAGCAGTTCTTC
.	.	TRBV19	TRBJ1-2	CASSIAGLNYGYTF	TGTGCCAGTAGTATAGCTGGCCTTAACTATGGCTACACCTTC
.	.	TRBV6-6	TRBJ1-2	CASSLSRGTDGYTF	TGTGCCAGCAGTTTGTCTAGAGGGACGGATGGCTACACCTTC
TRBD1	.	TRBV6-6	TRBJ2-3	CASSYLTGGTDTQYF	TGTGCCAGCAGTTACTTGACAGGGGGCACAGATACGCAGTATTTT
TRBD2	.	TRBV9	TRBJ2-1	CASSGTSGSQGEQFF	TGTGCCAGCAGCGGGACTAGCGGGAGTCAAGGTGAGCAGTTCTTC
TRBD1	.	TRBV7-8	TRBJ1-2	CASSLVAQDRGSYGYTF	TGTGCCAGCAGCTTAGTGGCCCAGGACAGGGGGTCATATGGCTACACCTTC
.	.	TRBV27	TRBJ2-1	CASSLVRGSTDEQFF	TGTGCCAGCAGTTTAGTTAGAGGGAGTACGGATGAGCAGTTCTTC
.	.	TRBV10-2	TRBJ2-5	CASSESKETQYF	TGCGCCAGCAGTGAGTCGAAGGAGACCCAGTACTTC
.	.	TRBV27	TRBJ2-7	CASSSGTGDYEQYF	TGTGCCAGCAGTTCCGGGACGGGGGATTACGAGCAGTACTTC
TRBD1	.	TRBV5-6	TRBJ1-2	CASSFRDSYGYTF	TGTGCCAGCAGCTTCCGGGACAGCTATGGCTACACCTTC
TRBD1	.	TRBV5-1	TRBJ2-7	CASSLAQGAFYEQYF	TGCGCCAGCAGCTTGGCGCAGGGGGCTTTCTACGAGCAGTACTTC
TRBD1	.	TRBV7-9	TRBJ1-3	CASSATATGAGNTIYF	TGTGCCAGCAGCGCCACCGCCACAGGGGCAGGAAACACCATATATTTT
.	.	TRBV30	TRBJ2-3	CAWEPPNTDTQYF	TGTGCCTGGGAGCCGCCGAACACAGATACGCAGTATTTT
.	.	TRBV10-3	TRBJ2-1	CAISEAGIGSYNEQFF	TGTGCCATCAGTGAGGCAGGGATAGGCTCCTACAATGAGCAGTTCTTC
.	.	TRBV5-1	TRBJ2-7	CASSLRHLDEQYF	TGCGCCAGCAGCCTAAGACACCTTGACGAGCAGTACTTC
.	.	TRBV27	TRBJ2-7	CASSLGGSYEQYF	TGTGCCAGCAGTTTAGGGGGCTCCTACGAGCAGTACTTC
.	.	TRBV9	TRBJ2-3	CASSPRGWGSDDTQYF	TGTGCCAGCAGTCCGAGGGGGTGGGGCTCTGATGATACGCAGTATTTT
.	once	TRBV5-6	TRBJ2-2	CASTVRLGFGTGELFF	TGTGCCAGCACTGTCCGGTTAGGGTTTGGGACCGGGGAGCTGTTTTTT
TRBD2	.	TRBV27	TRBJ2-1	CASSLSGTSGNNEQFF	TGTGCCAGCAGTTTATCAGGGACTAGCGGAAACAATGAGCAGTTCTTC
.	once	TRBV5-8	TRBJ1-5	CASSLVGLPNQPQHF	TGTGCCAGCAGCTTGGTGGGGCTTCCCAATCAGCCCCAGCATTTT
.	.	TRBV29-1	TRBJ1-5	CSVGAGFNQPQHF	TGCAGCGTTGGGGCAGGGTTCAATCAGCCCCAGCATTTT
TRBD2	.	TRBV11-2	TRBJ2-7	CASSLGLAGGPEQYF	TGTGCCAGCAGCTTAGGTCTAGCGGGAGGTCCCGAGCAGTACTTC
.	.	TRBV10-1	TRBJ1-1	CASSDGPGDREAFF	TGCGCCAGCAGTGATGGTCCAGGCGACAGGGAAGCTTTCTTT
.	.	TRBV5-4	TRBJ2-1	CASNLGSSYNEQFF	TGTGCCAGCAACTTGGGTAGCTCCTACAATGAGCAGTTCTTC
TRBD2	.	TRBV28	TRBJ2-3	CASRERTRGTDTQYF	TGTGCCAGCAGGGAACGGACTAGGGGCACAGATACGCAGTATTTT
TRBD1	.	TRBV7-9	TRBJ2-6	CAKETGIDSGANVLTF	TGTGCCAAAGAGACAGGGATTGACTCTGGGGCCAACGTCCTGACTTTC
TRBD1	.	TRBV4-3	TRBJ2-1	CASSQTGGSYNEQFF	TGCGCCAGCAGCCAGACAGGGGGCTCCTACAATGAGCAGTTCTTC
TRBD1	.	TRBV9	TRBJ2-5	CASSVAGTGLQETQYF	TGTGCCAGCAGCGTAGCTGGGACAGGGTTGCAAGAGACCCAGTACTTC
.	.	TRBV4-3	TRBJ2-7	CASSQVRAYEQYF	TGCGCCAGCAGCCAAGTCAGGGCGTACGAGCAGTACTTC
.	few	TRBV6-5	TRBJ2-5	CASSYGETQYF	TGTGCCAGCAGTTACGGGGAGACCCAGTACTTC
.	.	TRBV4-1	TRBJ1-3	CASSQEEREGNTIYF	TGCGCCAGCAGCCAAGAGGAAAGGGAGGGAAACACCATATATTTT
TRBD1	.	TRBV7-8	TRBJ1-4	CASSPGQGAFREKLFF	TGTGCCAGCAGCCCGGGACAGGGGGCATTTCGGGAAAAACTGTTTTTT
.	.	TRBV6-6	TRBJ2-1	CASSYSAGGTPEQFF	TGTGCCAGCAGTTACTCCGCCGGGGGCACCCCGGAGCAGTTCTTC
.	.	TRBV11-3	TRBJ2-3	CASSPDGLMTDTQYF	TGTGCCAGCAGCCCTGATGGTCTCATGACAGATACGCAGTATTTT
.	once	TRBV4-2	TRBJ2-7	CASSITRDNRAYEQYF	TGTGCCAGCAGCATTACCCGGGACAACCGGGCCTACGAGCAGTACTTC
.	.	TRBV7-9	TRBJ1-1	CASSLATNTEAFF	TGTGCCAGCAGCTTAGCGACTAACACTGAAGCTTTCTTT
.	.	TRBV27	TRBJ1-1	CASSSRVTEAFF	TGTGCCAGCAGTTCCAGGGTGACTGAAGCTTTCTTT
.	.	TRBV28	TRBJ1-1	CASNPLGGGTGTEAFF	TGTGCCAGCAACCCACTCGGCGGGGGTACGGGCACTGAAGCTTTCTTT
.	.	TRBV10-2	TRBJ2-7	CASLKQGGPYEQYF	TGCGCCAGTCTTAAGCAGGGAGGCCCTTACGAGCAGTACTTC
TRBD1	.	TRBV18	TRBJ2-7	CASSPGRTGKVEQYF	TGTGCCAGCTCACCAGGTAGGACAGGGAAGGTTGAGCAGTACTTC
.	.	TRBV28	TRBJ2-2	CASSRRALGELFF	TGTGCCAGCAGCAGGAGGGCCCTCGGGGAGCTGTTTTTT
.	.	TRBV7-9	TRBJ2-1	CASSLGVEQFF	TGTGCCAGCAGCTTAGGTGTTGAGCAGTTCTTC
.	.	TRBV4-2	TRBJ1-3	CASSPLSDRTSGNTIYF	TGTGCCAGCAGCCCATTATCCGACAGGACCTCTGGAAACACCATATATTTT
.	.	TRBV28	TRBJ1-3	CASRIDSNPLAGNTIYF	TGTGCCAGCAGGATCGACAGTAATCCCCTCGCTGGAAACACCATATATTTT
TRBD1	.	TRBV19	TRBJ2-2	CASSIDTGGYTGELFF	TGTGCCAGTAGTATAGATACAGGGGGCTACACCGGGGAGCTGTTTTTT
.	few	TRBV7-9	TRBJ1-1	CASSFPGEAFF	TGTGCCAGCAGCTTTCCGGGGGAAGCTTTCTTT
TRBD2	.	TRBV9	TRBJ2-7	CASSDSGSGVEQYF	TGTGCCAGCAGCGATAGCGGGAGCGGGGTCGAGCAGTACTTC
.	.	TRBV27	TRBJ1-5	CASSPGPFSNQPQHF	TGTGCCAGCAGTCCCGGGCCCTTTAGCAATCAGCCCCAGCATTTT
.	.	TRBV4-3	TRBJ1-1	CASSQETGWNTEAFF	TGCGCCAGCAGCCAAGAAACAGGGTGGAACACTGAAGCTTTCTTT
.	.	TRBV28	TRBJ2-1	CASSFGGYNEQFF	TGTGCCAGCAGTTTTGGGGGGTACAATGAGCAGTTCTTC
.	.	TRBV9	TRBJ1-3	CASSVAGTPGNTIYF	TGTGCCAGCAGCGTAGCTGGGACCCCTGGAAACACCATATATTTT
TRBD1	.	TRBV7-6	TRBJ2-7	CASSPGTELYEQYF	TGTGCCAGCAGCCCCGGGACAGAGCTCTACGAGCAGTACTTC
.	.	TRBV9	TRBJ1-2	CASTPVGGGNYGYTF	TGTGCCAGCACCCCCGTTGGCGGAGGTAACTATGGCTACACCTTC
.	.	TRBV13	TRBJ2-7	CASSLGAGEQYF	TGTGCCAGCAGCTTAGGGGCGGGGGAGCAGTACTTC
.	.	TRBV19	TRBJ2-2	CASSMDPGLVSGELFF	TGTGCCAGTAGTATGGATCCGGGTTTGGTGTCCGGGGAGCTGTTTTTT